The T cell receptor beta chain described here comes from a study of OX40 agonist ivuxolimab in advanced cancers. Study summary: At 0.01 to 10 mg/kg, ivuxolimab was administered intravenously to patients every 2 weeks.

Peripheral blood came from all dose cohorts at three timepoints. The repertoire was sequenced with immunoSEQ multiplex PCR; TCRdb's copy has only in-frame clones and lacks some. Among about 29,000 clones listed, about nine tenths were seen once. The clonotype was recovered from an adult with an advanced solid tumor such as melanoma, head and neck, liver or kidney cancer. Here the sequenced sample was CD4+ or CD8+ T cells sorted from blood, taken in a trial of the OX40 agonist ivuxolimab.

The CDR3 nucleotides read TGTGCCAGCGGGACAGGGGCCGGAAACACCATATATTTT. The encoded protein is CASGTGAGNTIYF. This rearrangement joins TRBV28 to TRBJ1-3; 10 nucleotides agree with TRBD1. V was clipped by 8 bases and J by 4 bases; unmatched bases: 2. Per germline, CDR1 MDHEN and CDR2 SYDVKM. The length of the CDR3 is 13 residues. Variable domain in full (rest from reference TRBV28 and TRBJ1-3): DVKVTQSSRYLVKRTGEKVFLECVQDMDHENMFWYRQDPGLGLRLIYFSYDVKMKEKGDIPEGYSVSREKKERFSLILESASTNQTSMYLCASGTGAGNTIYFGEGSWLTVV.